Following are 2 T cell receptor beta chains from one sample sequenced in a study of glioma-infiltrating T cells. Amplification of TCR alpha and beta CDR3 regions from RNA used iRepertoire nested multiplex PCR. MiXCR was run by TCRdb on the multiplex PCR reads, yielding one entry per CDR3 protein. The repertoire holds some 110,000 distinct CDR3 sequences, with more than 20% as singletons. Sample: glioma tissue, nonneoplastic brain tissue, or PBMCs (not recorded which). The receptor source for this set is a human donor with low-grade glioma or glioblastoma, undergoing nonglioma brain surgery, or in good health (not recorded which).

Regarding this clonotype: A much larger clone lies one base from this, so it may be a read error. The rearrangement uses TRBV7-8 and TRBJ2-7; D perhaps matches TRBD1 (6 bases). V lost 3 bases to trimming and J lost 5 bases, with 29 bases between them. Germline assignment: CDR1 SGHVS and CDR2 FQNEAQ. There are 19 residues in the CDR3. CDR3 sequence: CASSFATGFNSAKSHEQYF. The CDR3 DNA reads TGTGCCAGCAGCTTCGCCACAGGGTTTAACTCCGCGAAGTCCCACGAGCAGTACTTC.

Of note for this clonotype: Since a much larger clone is just one base distant, this may be a read error. The chain has TRBV29-1 and TRBJ2-1; TRBD1 might be the D (5 bases). Germline CDR1 and CDR2: SQVTM and ANQGSEA. This CDR3 comprises 14 residues. CDR3 amino acids: CRAALVGRRGEQFF. The CDR3 DNA sequence: TGCAGAGCCGCCCTCGTAGGAAGAAGGGGTGAGCAGTTCTTC.